This T cell receptor (beta chain) was documented in a study of cytomegalovirus exposure and HLA in healthy donors. Study results and limitations: The study flagged fewer than 200 TCR beta chains as cytomegalovirus-associated. In a later analysis, HLA-associated beta chains showed higher expansion and lower generation probabilities than comparable chains. Reports described diagnosis of cytomegalovirus status by the classifier as highly specific and sensitive.

The PCR was carried out with 60 Vbeta primers and 13 Jbeta primers. Original methodology: Roughly 10 million shared chains were among about 80 million unique TCR beta chains counted in a later analysis. Sequenced by immunoSEQ multiplex PCR; TCRdb stores in-frame clones only, minus some. That table furnishes V, J and clone size, whereas the DNA furnished D and trimming. This sample has roughly 190,000 clones; about 81% occur once, and the top ten carry less than 2%. Germline V gene lookup returns CDR1 MNHNY and CDR2 SVGAGI (reference sequence). V was shortened by 2 bases and J by 1 base, with 11 bases between the two germline ends. There are 15 residues in the CDR3. About this clone itself: The antigen is not known.

The rearrangement joins TRBV6-6 to TRBJ1-1; D possibly corresponds to TRBD1 (5 bases). The receptor's source is a man between 18 and 29 years old in good health and CMV-seronegative. Sequenced sample: PBMCs. CDR3 bases: TGTGCCAGCAGTTACCCCCCGGGGGGGAACACTGAAGCTTTCTTT. It encodes CASSYPPGGNTEAFF.